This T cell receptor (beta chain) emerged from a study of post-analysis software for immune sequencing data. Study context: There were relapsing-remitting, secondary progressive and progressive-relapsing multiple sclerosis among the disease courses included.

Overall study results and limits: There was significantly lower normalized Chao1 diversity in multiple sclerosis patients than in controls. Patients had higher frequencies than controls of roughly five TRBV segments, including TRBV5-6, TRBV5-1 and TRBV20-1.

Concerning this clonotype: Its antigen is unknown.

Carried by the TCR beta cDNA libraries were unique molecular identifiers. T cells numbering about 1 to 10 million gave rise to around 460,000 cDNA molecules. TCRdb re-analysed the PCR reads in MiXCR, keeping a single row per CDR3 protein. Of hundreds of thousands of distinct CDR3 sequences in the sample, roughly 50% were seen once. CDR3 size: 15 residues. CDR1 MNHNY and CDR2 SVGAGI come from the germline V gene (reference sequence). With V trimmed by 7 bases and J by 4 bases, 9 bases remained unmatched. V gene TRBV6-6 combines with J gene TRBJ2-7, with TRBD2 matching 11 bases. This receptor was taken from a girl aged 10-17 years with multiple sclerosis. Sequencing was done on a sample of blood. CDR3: CASTLKLAGGYEQYF. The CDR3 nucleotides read TGTGCCAGCACCCTGAAGCTAGCGGGAGGTTACGAGCAGTACTTC.